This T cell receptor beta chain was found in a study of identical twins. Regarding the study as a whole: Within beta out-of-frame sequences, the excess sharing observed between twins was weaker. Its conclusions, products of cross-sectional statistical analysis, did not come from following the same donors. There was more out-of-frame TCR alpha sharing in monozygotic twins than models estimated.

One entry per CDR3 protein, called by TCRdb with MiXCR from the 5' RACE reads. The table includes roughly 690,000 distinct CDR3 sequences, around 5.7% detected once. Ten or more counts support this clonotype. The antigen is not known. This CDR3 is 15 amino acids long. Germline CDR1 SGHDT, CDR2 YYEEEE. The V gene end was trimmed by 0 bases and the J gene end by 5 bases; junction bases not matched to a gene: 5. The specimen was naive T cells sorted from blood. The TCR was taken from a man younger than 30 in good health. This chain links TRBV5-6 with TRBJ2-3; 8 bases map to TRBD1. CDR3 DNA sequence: TGTGCCAGCAGCTTGGTTGGACAGGGTAGAGATACGCAGTATTTT. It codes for CASSLVGQGRDTQYF.